Detailed here is one TCR beta chain. Its cognate antigen is unknown. TCRdb re-analysed the RT-PCR reads in MiXCR, keeping a single row per CDR3 protein. In the table there are around 650,000 distinct CDR3 sequences, around 16% of which are singletons. This entry comes from a study of response to subunit inactivated influenza vaccine. Study results and limitations: Every seasonal influenza vaccination brings in few new T cells, the authors suggested.

CDR3 length equals 13 residues. With 5 bases removed from V and 6 bases from J, the gap between germline ends came to 11 bases. Germline loops: CDR1 SGHVS, CDR2 FQNEAQ. The sequencing used PBMCs from blood, collected less than 13 days after vaccination. The chain employs TRBV7-8 and TRBJ1-5; possible D gene TRBD1, 5 bases. The sequence was obtained from a man aged 50 or older who received an inactivated influenza vaccine. CDR3 sequence reads: CASSDHRGQPQHF. The DNA for the CDR3 is TGTGCCAGCAGCGACCATAGGGGTCAGCCCCAGCATTTT.